This T cell receptor beta chain was recorded in a study of T cells in Graves' hyperthyroidism and ophthalmopathy. V was shortened by 7 bases and J by 7 bases, with 13 bases between the two germline ends. The CDR3 is 13 residues long. From RNA transcripts, TCR beta CDR3 regions were amplified. A first-round RT-PCR of the TCR CDR3 used the HTBI primer set. TCRdb recomputed calls from the multiplex PCR reads with MiXCR, one row per CDR3 protein. The sample yields over 550,000 distinct CDR3 sequences, 16% seen once. This clonotype was seen a few times. Hyperthyroidism in the patients, aged 18 to 65, was newly diagnosed and under 2 months in duration. A patient was excluded if there was uncontrolled infection, other autoimmune disease, pregnancy or lactation.

V is TRBV12-3 or TRBV12-4 and J is TRBJ1-4; D is undetermined. The receptor comes from a woman aged 18-29 years with Graves' hyperthyroidism. The sequencing input was blood. The CDR3 nucleotides read TGTGCCAGCACCTTAATCTGGGGTGAAAAACTGTTTTTT. This encodes CASTLIWGEKLFF.